The subject of this entry is one TCR beta chain. In the original analysis: Nucleated cell counts were estimated from reference gene primer amplification. The method was immunoSEQ multiplex PCR; TCRdb's version includes in-frame clones alone and lacks a portion of them. That table is the source of V, J and clone size, and D and trimming were worked out from the DNA. This sample has fewer than 500,000 clones, with approximately 90% found just once. The CDR3 has 18 amino acids. Trimming removed 2 bases from V and 0 bases from J; junction bases left unmatched: 9. Germline values: CDR1 LGHDT, CDR2 YNNKEL (reference sequence). The data were obtained in a study of blood T cell repertoires in COVID-19. About the research overall: Italy, Spain and the United States were the sources of the convalescent and acute COVID-19 samples. From T cells, B-cell-depleted T cells, or PBMCs came the material, which was cDNA or gDNA.

The J gene is TRBJ2-3, the V gene TRBV3-1 (or the pseudogene TRBV3-2), with 9 bases fitting TRBD2. The TCR was taken from a woman in her thirties with acute or convalescent COVID-19. Source material: peripheral blood. The CDR3 protein is CASSQPSLAGASTDTQYF. CDR3 in DNA: TGTGCCAGCAGCCAACCTTCGTTAGCGGGGGCCAGCACAGATACGCAGTATTTT.